This TCR beta chain was captured in a study of CD8+ T cells in alopecia areata. Study-level findings and limits: Among the cells sequenced in scalp samples are also the resident alphabeta T cells of normal skin.

Per germline, CDR1 FNHDT and CDR2 SITEND (reference sequence). V dropped 4 bases and J dropped 0; count of bases not matched to a gene: 3. This CDR3 contains 14 residues. This clone has ten or more counts. No antigen is known for it. Any gene name here is a mouse gene name. The read gets to within 4 residues of the CDR3 end, and the germline J gene fills in the rest. Following extraction, RNA underwent reverse transcription to cDNA, which served as the sequencing template. Assay used: immunoSEQ multiplex PCR; TCRdb lists only in-frame clones, some missing. The repertoire has roughly 120,000 clones, none seen only once; the ten largest take 15% to 20%.

This clonotype was sampled from a C3H/HeJ mouse with alopecia areata. As its MHC haplotype, the strain has H2-k. This chain uses TRBV19 with TRBJ2-7, with 8 bases that match TRBD2. Sequencing used lesional skin. CDR3 amino acids: CASSPGGSSYEQYF. CDR3 DNA, as far as it was read: TGTGCCAGCAGTCCTGGGGGGAGCTCCTAT.